These 10 T cell receptor beta chains share one sample of origin, sequenced in a study of PD-1 blockade in classical Hodgkin lymphoma. Assay used: immunoSEQ multiplex PCR; TCRdb lists only in-frame clones, some missing. This sample has fewer than 8,500 clones, with about 80% found just once. Relapse after autologous stem cell transplantation occurred in every patient, and brentuximab vedotin exposure varied. Purification of CD4+ T cells from thawed PBMCs was achieved by magnetic negative selection. The sequencing here drew on CD4+ T cells from blood, taken at baseline. These receptors were collected from a human donor with classical Hodgkin lymphoma.

The V and J genes are TRBV2 and TRBJ2-4; TRBD1 is a possible D gene (6 bases). Between the trimmed V and J ends, which lost 6 bases and 6 bases, there was a span of 12 bases. The CDR3 has 13 residues. Germline V gene data show CDR1 as SNHLY and CDR2 as FYNNEI. The CDR3 nucleotides are TGTGCCAGCAGCACAGGGATGGGAAACATTCAGTACTTC. Protein: CASSTGMGNIQYF.

V is TRBV28 and J is TRBJ2-2; 11 bases agree with TRBD2. Germline V gene data show CDR1 as MDHEN and CDR2 as SYDVKM. V shed 6 bases, J shed 0 bases, and the junction held 18 bases outside the gene matches. The CDR3 has 21 residues. CDR3 residues: CASSPPVGVTSGTSNTGELFF. The DNA of the CDR3 is TGTGCCAGCAGCCCCCCAGTGGGGGTGACTAGCGGGACATCGAACACCGGGGAGCTGTTTTTT.

This chain connects TRBV5-1 to TRBJ1-6; no definite D call. V lost 3 bases and J lost 8, with 15 bases in between. Germline assignment: CDR1 SGHRS and CDR2 YFSETQ. The CDR3 has 15 amino acids. CDR3 bases: TGCGCCAGCAGCTACATGACCGGAGTAGATTCACCCCTCCACTTT. Encoded protein: CASSYMTGVDSPLHF.

The J gene is TRBJ2-3, the V gene TRBV27; D may be TRBD1 (6 bases). This CDR3 has 15 residues. V gave up 3 bases and J gave up 2 bases, with 12 bases separating them. CDR1 MNHEY and CDR2 SMNVEV come from the germline V gene (reference sequence). The chain's CDR3 is CASSFSGAVTDTQYF. The CDR3, as DNA: TGTGCCAGCAGTTTCTCAGGGGCAGTCACAGATACGCAGTATTTT.

The DNA of the CDR3 is TGTGCCAGCAGTGAGGGGACTAGCGGGGATGAGCAGTTCTTC. Translation gives CASSEGTSGDEQFF. V usage is TRBV6-4 and J usage is TRBJ2-1; 13 nucleotides agree with TRBD2. Germline CDR1 and CDR2: MRHNA and SNTAGT. The V and J ends lost 3 bases and 8 bases, in that order; junction bases with no gene match: 1. The CDR3 consists of 14 residues.

The chain joins TRBV11-3 to TRBJ2-7; D uncertain. The V end lost 3 bases, the J end lost 5 bases, and 8 bases lay between the germline ends. Germline loops: CDR1 SGHNT, CDR2 YENEEA. The CDR3 has 12 amino acids. CDR3 protein: CASSFQANEQYF. In DNA form, the CDR3 reads TGTGCCAGCAGCTTCCAGGCCAACGAGCAGTACTTC.

V usage is TRBV7-9 and J usage is TRBJ2-1; D not resolved. The CDR3 consists of 14 residues. Trimming stripped 6 bases from V and 10 bases from J, with 19 bases between. The germline gives CDR1 SEHNR, CDR2 FQNEAQ (reference sequence). The CDR3: CASSVMVVPTEQFF. Written as DNA, the CDR3 is TGTGCCAGCAGTGTAATGGTGGTTCCCACCGAGCAGTTCTTC. Complete variable domain (other parts from reference TRBV7-9 and TRBJ2-1): DTGVSQNPRHKITKRGQNVTFRCDPISEHNRLYWYRQTLGQGPEFLTYFQNEAQLEKSRLLSDRFSAERPKGSFSTLEIQRTEQGDSAMYLCASSVMVVPTEQFFGPGTRLTVL.

This chain joins TRBV18 and TRBJ2-7; D is perhaps TRBD2 (5 bases). The CDR3 consists of 16 residues. CDR1 is KGHSH and CDR2 is LQKENI in the germline V gene. The germline V and J ends were trimmed by 0 bases and 6 bases, with 18 bases remaining between them. The CDR3 coding sequence is TGTGCCAGCTCACCACCCTCGGGAAGGCGGCTCTCCGAGCAGTACTTC. This sequence encodes CASSPPSGRRLSEQYF.

This rearrangement joins TRBV6-5 to TRBJ2-7; no clear D. The CDR3 sequence is 15 residues long. With 4 bases removed from V and 2 bases from J, the gap between germline ends came to 15 bases. Germline CDR1 reads MNHEY; CDR2 reads SVGAGI. CDR3 region: CASSSEDRTTYEQYF. CDR3 nucleotides: TGTGCCAGCAGTTCCGAGGACCGAACTACCTACGAGCAGTACTTC.

V and J are TRBV28 and TRBJ2-7, with TRBD1 matching 8 bases. CDR3 length: 12 residues. CDR1 is MDHEN, CDR2 SYDVKM, per germline. V lost 6 bases and J lost 6; bases outside the gene matches: 4. Here the CDR3 DNA reads TGTGCCAGCAGATCAGGGGGCCTCGAGCAGTACGTC. It encodes CASRSGGLEQYV.